This entry features one T cell receptor beta chain sequence. Its antigen is unidentified. The entry originates in a study of OX40 agonist ivuxolimab in advanced cancers. Study-wide background: Those treated in dose escalation had hepatocellular carcinoma, melanoma, renal cell cancer or head and neck cancer. Averaging about 60 years in age, with a range of about 20 to 90, the cohort was approximately 83% male. Study-wide results and limits: Low clonal expansion, among the lowest seen, marked partial responders at 0.1-3.0 mg/kg. The CD4+ and CD8+ T cells in the blood had expanded clonally by week 6 at 0.1 to 3.0 mg/kg.

Sequencing was performed with immunoSEQ multiplex PCR; in TCRdb, only in-frame clones are kept and a portion is missing. Among about 62,000 clones listed, approximately 85% were seen once. This CDR3 region has 15 residues. Germline lookup yields CDR1 SEHNR and CDR2 FQNEAQ (reference sequence). V shed 1 base and J 5 bases; nucleotides not matched to a gene: 3. The source of this sequence is an adult with an advanced solid tumor such as melanoma, head and neck, liver or kidney cancer. Sequencing was performed on CD4+ or CD8+ T cells sorted from blood, taken in a trial of the OX40 agonist ivuxolimab. V is TRBV7-9 and J is TRBJ1-2, with TRBD1 identical over 11 bases. The CDR3 spells CASSLGTGGEYGYTF. In DNA form, the CDR3 reads TGTGCCAGCAGCTTAGGGACAGGGGGCGAATATGGCTACACCTTC.